This is a list of T cell receptor beta chains from one sample in a study of blood T cell repertoires in COVID-19. Some clones are missing from TCRdb's copy, which holds only in-frame ones; the method was immunoSEQ multiplex PCR. The sample records 300,000 to 500,000 clones, around nine tenths being singletons. The sample comprised PBMCs or T cells enriched from blood (not recorded which). The origin of the receptors is a woman in her twenties or thirties with acute COVID-19. CDR3s include the opening cysteine and the closing phenylalanine or tryptophan. The D gene is left open where the match is weak. Where a row states a size, it is once, few, many or the class of an expanded clone; other rows omit it.

DNA: TGTGCCAGCAGTGAACCTGAGCTCAGCGGAAACTACAATGAGCAGTTCTTC
CDR3: CASSEPELSGNYNEQFF
size: NA
J: TRBJ2-1
length: 17
V: TRBV6-1
D: NA

DNA: TGTGCCAGCTCACCACCGAAGAAACAGAACGAGCAGTACTTC
CDR3: CASSPPKKQNEQYF
size: NA
J: TRBJ2-7
length: 14
V: TRBV18
D: NA

DNA: TGCGCCAGCGCCCGGGACAGGAGCTCCTACAATGAGCAGTTCTTC
CDR3: CASARDRSSYNEQFF
size: once
J: TRBJ2-1
length: 15
V: TRBV4-3
D: TRBD1

DNA: TGCGCCAGCAGCTTGTTACCCACTGACAATGAGCAGTTCTTC
CDR3: CASSLLPTDNEQFF
size: NA
J: TRBJ2-1
length: 14
V: TRBV5-1
D: NA

DNA: TGTGCCAGCAGCTTAAGGCTCCTATCGACACAGAGTCGTTCACCCCTCCACTTT
CDR3: CASSLRLLSTQSRSPLHF
size: NA
J: TRBJ1-6
length: 18
V: TRBV7-2
D: NA

DNA: TGCGCCAGCAGCCAAGAGCGGACAGGGCCCTACGAGCAGTACTTC
CDR3: CASSQERTGPYEQYF
size: NA
J: TRBJ2-7
length: 15
V: TRBV4-1
D: TRBD1

DNA: TGTGCCAGCAGCCCACGACAGGGCAGCCACGAGCAGTACTTC
CDR3: CASSPRQGSHEQYF
size: NA
J: TRBJ2-7
length: 14
V: TRBV7-9
D: TRBD1

DNA: TGTGCCAGCAGCCCTCGCGTGGGACAGGGGGGACGTGTAAAACAGTACTTC
CDR3: CASSPRVGQGGRVKQYF
size: once
J: TRBJ2-7
length: 17
V: TRBV7-8
D: TRBD1

DNA: TGTGCCAGCACCCCCTCCATTAGATCACCCCTCCACTTT
CDR3: CASTPSIRSPLHF
size: NA
J: TRBJ1-6
length: 13
V: TRBV19
D: NA

DNA: TGTGCCAGCAGTTACTCGTCCCCCAGGGGGGAGACCCAGTACTTC
CDR3: CASSYSSPRGETQYF
size: NA
J: TRBJ2-5
length: 15
V: TRBV6-5
D: TRBD1

DNA: TGTGCCAGCAGCGGACAGGGGGCTGTCCACGAGCAGTACTTC
CDR3: CASSGQGAVHEQYF
size: NA
J: TRBJ2-7
length: 14
V: TRBV9
D: TRBD1

DNA: TGTGCCACCAGTGATTCTAGCATCGAGGATGAGCAGTTCTTC
CDR3: CATSDSSIEDEQFF
size: NA
J: TRBJ2-1
length: 14
V: TRBV24-1
D: NA

DNA: TGCGCCAGCAGTACTAGCGGGGGATCAGATACGCAGTATTTT
CDR3: CASSTSGGSDTQYF
size: few
J: TRBJ2-3
length: 14
V: TRBV10-1
D: TRBD2

DNA: TGTGCCAGCAGCACACCTACAGGGGTCCGTAACTACGAGCAGTACTTC
CDR3: CASSTPTGVRNYEQYF
size: NA
J: TRBJ2-7
length: 16
V: TRBV28
D: TRBD1

DNA: TGTGCCACCAGTGACTTTGCGGGGGACGCTGGGGGCTACACCTTC
CDR3: CATSDFAGDAGGYTF
size: NA
J: TRBJ1-2
length: 15
V: TRBV24-1
D: NA

DNA: TGTGCCAGCAGTTCGGGAGGGAAGTTCTATGGCTACACCTTC
CDR3: CASSSGGKFYGYTF
size: NA
J: TRBJ1-2
length: 14
V: TRBV27
D: NA

DNA: TGTGCCACCAGTGTAACCTCCGGGACAGGGGCCTACGAGCAGTACTTC
CDR3: CATSVTSGTGAYEQYF
size: NA
J: TRBJ2-7
length: 16
V: TRBV24-1
D: TRBD1

DNA: TGCGCCACCCTATCGGGGGGGCAAAGTAACTATGGCTACACCTTC
CDR3: CATLSGGQSNYGYTF
size: NA
J: TRBJ1-2
length: 15
V: TRBV23-1
D: NA

DNA: TGTGCCAGCAGCTTAACACGGTCGAATTCACCCCTCCACTTT
CDR3: CASSLTRSNSPLHF
size: NA
J: TRBJ1-6
length: 14
V: TRBV7-3
D: NA

DNA: TGTGCCAGCAGACCCTGGACTGTAGGAAACACTGAAGCTTTCTTT
CDR3: CASRPWTVGNTEAFF
size: NA
J: TRBJ1-1
length: 15
V: TRBV28
D: NA

DNA: TGTGCTAGTGGTGGGGACAGGGGTTCCGGGGAGCTGTTTTTT
CDR3: CASGGDRGSGELFF
size: once
J: TRBJ2-2
length: 14
V: TRBV12-5
D: TRBD1

DNA: TGTGCCAGCAGCAATCCGGGAAACAATGAGCAGTTCTTC
CDR3: CASSNPGNNEQFF
size: NA
J: TRBJ2-1
length: 13
V: TRBV7-2
D: NA

DNA: TGTGCCAGCGGCAGCAGGGGCCCCGGGCTCGAGCAGTACTTC
CDR3: CASGSRGPGLEQYF
size: NA
J: TRBJ2-7
length: 14
V: TRBV27
D: NA

DNA: TGTGCCACCAGTGACGCAGGGAAAAAACTGTTTTTT
CDR3: CATSDAGKKLFF
size: NA
J: TRBJ1-4
length: 12
V: TRBV24-1
D: NA

DNA: TGTGCCAGCAGCCAAGGAGGGGGATATGGCTACACCTTC
CDR3: CASSQGGGYGYTF
size: NA
J: TRBJ1-2
length: 13
V: TRBV3-1/TRBV3-2
D: NA

DNA: TGCGCCAGCAGCTTGGAGACAGGCTACTATGGCTACACCTTC
CDR3: CASSLETGYYGYTF
size: NA
J: TRBJ1-2
length: 14
V: TRBV5-1
D: NA

DNA: TGCGCCAGCAGCCAAGATCGAGACAGGCCAAATTCACCCCTCCACTTT
CDR3: CASSQDRDRPNSPLHF
size: NA
J: TRBJ1-6
length: 16
V: TRBV4-1
D: NA

DNA: TGTGCCAGCAGCTTAAGACAGGCGGGCACTGAAGCTTTCTTT
CDR3: CASSLRQAGTEAFF
size: NA
J: TRBJ1-1
length: 14
V: TRBV7-3
D: NA